This T cell receptor beta chain emerged from a study of cytomegalovirus exposure and HLA in healthy donors. Overall study: A data release that came early held approximately 85 million unique TCRs from HLA-typed donors. In terms of ancestry, the Caucasian-associated cluster contained roughly 81% of the approximately 400 genotyped donors.

Study conclusions and caveats: Some V segments, including TRBV6-2 and TRBV6-3, were excluded as indistinguishable.

The PCR used 60 Vbeta and 13 Jbeta primers. In the authors' methods: Later reanalysis found around 80 million unique TCR beta chains, around 9.9 million of them shared. Sequenced by immunoSEQ multiplex PCR; TCRdb stores in-frame clones only, minus some. That table gives V, J and clone size, and the DNA gave D and trimming. Here the sample spans approximately 85,000 clones, 80% being singletons. Of note for this clone: The antigen is undetermined.

V lost 7 bases to trimming and J lost 0 bases, with 15 bases between them. Germline CDR1 reads MNHEY; CDR2 reads SMNVEV (reference sequence). CDR3 length equals 16 residues. The sequenced sample was PBMCs. The chain is built from TRBV27 and TRBJ2-2; possibly TRBD2 for D (5 bases). This TCR derives from a man between 25 and 39 years old in good health and CMV-seronegative. The CDR3 here is CASTLKRAANTGELFF. The CDR3 DNA reads TGTGCCAGCACCCTCAAGAGGGCCGCGAACACCGGGGAGCTGTTTTTT.